This TCR beta chain appears in the sequencing data of a study of OX40 agonist ivuxolimab in advanced cancers. In terms of the full investigation: The costimulatory receptor OX40 (CD134) was targeted by ivuxolimab, a fully human IgG2 agonistic monoclonal antibody. Intravenous ivuxolimab was administered to patients every 2 weeks at six dose levels: 0.01, 0.1, 0.3, 1.5, 3 and 10 mg/kg. Among the approximately 50 dose-escalation patients, around 19 had hepatocellular carcinoma, some 15 melanoma, 9 renal cell carcinoma and 9 head and neck cancer. The dose-escalation cohort was around 83% male with a mean age of around 62 years, ranging from roughly 23 to 90. Patients were allowed to have had prior anti-PD-1, anti-PD-L1 or anti-CTLA-4 therapy, and more than 30% of the dose-escalation patients had previously received checkpoint inhibitors. Three dose-escalation patients achieved partial responses, one with hepatocellular carcinoma and two with cutaneous melanoma. The point of sequencing TCRbeta in the periphery was to test whether ivuxolimab changed TCR sequence diversity and drove clonal T-cell expansion. The monotherapy dose-escalation portion (N of about 50 patients) of the phase I ivuxolimab trial is reported in the paper.

About this clone itself: Its antigen is still unknown. Base qualities were left out, and no much larger clone turns up one base away.

The trial excluded patients who had a history of autoimmune disease or were on systemic immunosuppression. In every dose cohort, peripheral blood was drawn for TCR sequencing at baseline, cycle 4 day 1, and cycle 7 day 1. The samples were taken from a phase I, first-in-human, multicenter, open-label dose-escalation trial of ivuxolimab. Adults with locally advanced or metastatic melanoma, renal cell, hepatocellular, or head and neck squamous cell carcinoma were enrolled in the trial. CD4+ and CD8+ T cells were sorted separately from peripheral blood before TCR sequencing. Overall results and qualifications from the work: Low levels of normalized T-cell clonal expansion were also seen in some patients who did not respond. Antigen specificity was not determined for the clonally expanded peripheral T cells. Clonal expansion of both CD4+ and CD8+ blood T cells was observed from baseline to week 6 at doses 0.1 to 3.0 mg/kg. In partial responders in the 0.1-3.0 mg/kg groups, normalized peripheral clonal expansion was found to be among the lowest, especially among CD8+ T cells. After ivuxolimab, more expanded clones were found on average in CD8+ T cells than in CD4+ T cells.

Trimming leaves V shorter by 3 bases and J shorter by 2 bases, with the junction holding 1 base beyond the gene matches. The germline V gene supplies CDR1 MDHEN and CDR2 SYDVKM. The CDR3, from cysteine to phenylalanine, totals 14 residues. The retained sequence is limited to the CDR3, 42 bases, with the frame set at the first base. To sequence the TCRbeta CDR3 region, genomic DNA was isolated from the sorted cells. TCRbeta CDR3 regions were sequenced using the immunoSEQ Assay. TCRdb stores this immuneACCESS table with in-frame sequences only. Part of the clones is absent; in the studies checked, under half of the shortfall reflects unresolved V genes, and no reason is known for the rest. The sample yields around 66,000 clones; 87% were counted once. The ten largest make up 2% of the sample.

This TCR was recovered from an adult with an advanced solid tumor such as melanoma, head and neck, liver or kidney cancer. The sequencing here drew on CD4+ or CD8+ T cells sorted from blood, taken in a trial of the OX40 agonist ivuxolimab. The chain is encoded by TRBV28 joined to TRBJ2-7; 10 central bases correspond to TRBD1. The DNA sequence reads TGTGCCAGCAGTTTTGGGACAGGGGCCTACGAGCAGTACTTC. Translated, this is CASSFGTGAYEQYF.